This TCR beta chain was sequenced during a study of blood T cell repertoires in COVID-19. At the level of the study: Some COVID-19 samples were acute and others convalescent; all came from the United States, Italy and Spain. PBMCs, B-cell-depleted T cells, or T cells were the source of the cDNA or gDNA that made up the material.

Trimming cost V 8 bases and J 10 bases, with 18 bases left between them. The germline CDR1 and CDR2 sequences are MGHRA and YSYEKL. The CDR3 is 13 residues long. In the original analysis: Researchers report that nucleated cell counts were estimated from reference gene primer amplification. Libraries were prepared by immunoSEQ multiplex PCR; TCRdb keeps only in-frame clonotypes and omits some of them. That table furnishes V, J and clone size, whereas the DNA furnished D and trimming. The table has some 120,000 clones, 70% to 85% seen once; the top ten hold around 15%. The sequenced sample consisted of peripheral blood. The V call is TRBV4-1, the J call TRBJ2-4; a weak D match, TRBD1 (6 bases). The origin of this receptor is a woman aged 45-59 years with acute or convalescent COVID-19. The DNA for the CDR3 is TGCGCCAGCGGGCCCGCAGGGGCCTGGATTCAGTACTTC. Translation gives CASGPAGAWIQYF.